The next 18 T cell receptor beta chains were all read from a single sample in a study of T cells in Graves' hyperthyroidism and ophthalmopathy. Researchers took RNA transcripts and amplified the TCR beta CDR3 regions from them. First-round RT-PCR targeting the TCR CDR3 was performed with the HTBI primer set. TCRdb reprocessed the multiplex PCR reads via MiXCR and lists one record per CDR3 protein. Here the sample spans 300,000 to 450,000 distinct CDR3 sequences, 17% being singletons. Source material: blood. The source of these receptors is a woman aged 25 to 39 with Graves' hyperthyroidism that later progressed to Graves' ophthalmopathy.

About this clonotype: This may come from a read error, since a much larger clone is one base off. V is TRBV10-2 and J is TRBJ1-2; no firm D call. Trimming cost V 5 bases and J 0 bases, with 10 bases left between them. CDR1 and CDR2 (germline): WSHSY, SAAADI. The CDR3 has 14 amino acids. CDR3 in amino acids: CASSFSDPNYGYTF. The CDR3 DNA follows: TGCGCCAGCAGTTTCAGTGATCCTAACTATGGCTACACCTTC.

This chain uses TRBV27 with TRBJ2-1; the match to TRBD2 covers 8 bases. With V trimmed by 6 bases and J by 6 bases, 7 bases remained unmatched. Germline V gene lookup returns CDR1 MNHEY and CDR2 SMNVEV (reference sequence). The CDR3 runs to 14 residues. The CDR3 sequence: CASSYSGNFNEQFF. The CDR3 DNA reads TGTGCCAGCAGCTATAGCGGGAACTTCAATGAGCAGTTCTTC.

Ten or more counts support this clonotype. CDR3 protein: CASSESPGTVEGEQYF. In DNA, the CDR3 is TGTGCCAGCAGTGAATCTCCCGGGACCGTAGAGGGCGAGCAGTACTTC. The V call is TRBV25-1, the J call TRBJ2-7; D tentatively reads TRBD1 or TRBD2 (5 bases each). The germline V gene encodes CDR1 MGHDK and CDR2 SYGVNS. Trimming cost V 1 base and J 6 bases, with 19 bases left between them. The CDR3 extends over 16 amino acids.

This clonotype was seen a handful of times. The V and J genes are TRBV27 and TRBJ2-5, with TRBD1 matching over 9 bases. Trimming removed 1 base from V and 2 bases from J; junction bases left unmatched: 2. From germline, CDR1 is MNHEY and CDR2 SMNVEV (reference sequence). The CDR3 sequence is 15 residues long. The CDR3 sequence: CASSLYGQGQETQYF. CDR3 DNA sequence: TGTGCCAGCAGTTTATATGGACAGGGGCAAGAGACCCAGTACTTC.

This clonotype was observed at least ten times. The chain links TRBV6-1 to TRBJ1-6; the match to TRBD1 covers 10 bases. The V segment lost 5 bases and the J segment 8 bases; nucleotides outside the gene matches: 15. Germline CDR1 is MNHNS and CDR2 is SASEGT. The CDR3 length is 18 residues. In DNA form, the CDR3 reads TGTGCCAGCAGTTCCTTCGGGACAGGGGTCGTAGATGATTCACCCCTCCACTTT. Protein: CASSSFGTGVVDDSPLHF.

This clonotype has ten or more counts. The chain couples TRBV7-6 to TRBJ1-6; perhaps TRBD1 as D (6 bases). Trimming stripped 1 base from V and 7 bases from J, with 14 bases between. CDR3 length: 16 residues. Germline loops: CDR1 SGHVS, CDR2 FNYEAQ. CDR3 protein: CASSLGGAGVNSPLHF. DNA of the CDR3: TGTGCCAGCAGCTTAGGAGGGGCAGGGGTGAATTCACCCCTCCACTTT.

This chain joins TRBV6-9 and TRBJ2-1; D unclear. This CDR3 region has 15 residues. V lost 2 bases and J 5 bases, leaving 13 bases between the germline ends. Germline loops: CDR1 MNHGY, CDR2 SVAAGI. In nucleotides, the CDR3 is TGTGCCAGCAGTTATAGGGCAGACACTAACAATGAGCAGTTCTTC. This gives the protein CASSYRADTNNEQFF.

This clonotype was detected many times. The chain combines TRBV12-5 with TRBJ2-1, with 7 bases aligning to TRBD1. The CDR3 consists of 15 residues. V shed 1 base, J shed 7 bases, and the junction held 7 bases outside the gene matches. The germline CDR1 and CDR2 sequences are LGHNT and FRNRAP. CDR3: CASGLATGSGNEQFF. The CDR3 nucleotides are TGTGCTAGTGGTTTGGCGACAGGGTCAGGAAATGAGCAGTTCTTC.

This clonotype was observed many times. V is TRBV2 and J is TRBJ2-3, with TRBD2 as a possible D gene (5 bases). Trimming left V 6 bases short and J 8 bases short, with 27 bases between. This CDR3 is built from 17 residues. Germline assignment: CDR1 SNHLY and CDR2 FYNNEI. The CDR3 DNA reads TGTGCCAGCAGCGAGGATCGAAGGTCTGGTGGACGGGGTACGCAGTATTTT. Protein product: CASSEDRRSGGRGTQYF.

The CDR3 sequence: CASSYGGDEQFF. CDR3 nucleotide sequence: TGTGCCAGCAGTTACGGGGGGGATGAGCAGTTCTTC. The genes are TRBV7-9 and TRBJ2-1; 8 bases agree with TRBD2. Germline V gene data show CDR1 as SEHNR and CDR2 as FQNEAQ (reference sequence). The CDR3 extends over 12 amino acids. Trimming at V came to 6 bases and at J to 8 bases, leaving 3 bases not matched to a gene.

This clonotype was recorded a few times. The chain recombines TRBV5-1 with TRBJ2-1, with 11 bases that match TRBD2. CDR1 and CDR2 from the germline V gene are SGHRS and YFSETQ. The CDR3 extends over 16 amino acids. Trimming took 3 bases from V and 7 from J; bases not matched to a gene: 9. DNA for the CDR3: TGCGCCAGCAGCTATTATAGCGGGAGGGCCGATAATGAGCAGTTCTTC. Encoded protein: CASSYYSGRADNEQFF.

This CDR3 reads CASSQTGTYEQYF. CDR3 bases: TGTGCCAGCAGCCAGACAGGGACCTACGAGCAGTACTTC. This chain uses TRBV3-1 with TRBJ2-7; 7 nucleotides agree with TRBD1. The CDR3 contains 13 residues. V shed 3 bases and J 2 bases; nucleotides not matched to a gene: 1. From germline, CDR1 is LGHDT and CDR2 YNNKEL (reference sequence).

This rearrangement joins TRBV11-3 to TRBJ2-1; D perhaps matches TRBD2 (6 bases). CDR1 SGHNT and CDR2 YENEEA come from the germline V gene. The CDR3 runs to 14 residues. The V gene lost 0 bases and the J gene lost 6 bases, with 9 bases spanning the gap. DNA of the CDR3: TGTGCCAGCAGCTTAGATCGGCGGGGCAATGAGCAGTTCTTC. Its translation: CASSLDRRGNEQFF.

This clonotype was recorded many times. The gene calls are TRBV2 and TRBJ1-5, with 7 bases that match TRBD1. Germline CDR1 and CDR2: SNHLY and FYNNEI. This CDR3 is 14 amino acids long. J gave up 7 bases and V 4 bases, and 7 bases lay outside the gene matches. DNA of the CDR3: TGTGCCAGCAGTGCAGGACAGGAGTCGCAGCCCCAGCATTTT. Residues: CASSAGQESQPQHF. The variable domain in full, completed from reference TRBV2 and TRBJ1-5, reads EPEVTQTPSHQVTQMGQEVILRCVPISNHLYFYWYRQILGQKVEFLVSFYNNEISEKSEIFDDQFSVERPDGSNFTLKIRSTKLEDSAMYFCASSAGQESQPQHFGDGTRLSIL.

This clonotype has ten or more counts. V and J are TRBV12-3 or TRBV12-4 and TRBJ2-5, with 8 bases matching TRBD2. V trimming: 3 bases; J trimming: 2 bases; junction bases outside the gene matches: 2. The CDR3 is made up of 14 amino acids. The CDR3 is CASSFGGGQETQYF. DNA for the CDR3: TGTGCCAGCAGTTTTGGCGGGGGGCAAGAGACCCAGTACTTC.

This clonotype appeared many times. The gene calls are TRBV12-3 or TRBV12-4 and TRBJ1-1, with D uncertain. The V end lost 1 base, the J end lost 4 bases, and 13 bases lay between the germline ends. The CDR3 length is 15 residues. CDR3 protein: CASSLEGVGFTEAFF. The CDR3 bases are TGTGCCAGCAGTTTAGAAGGCGTCGGGTTCACTGAAGCTTTCTTT.

To note about this clonotype: A read error is possible here, since a much larger clone lies one base away. J is TRBJ2-7 and V is TRBV20-1; 10 nucleotides agree with TRBD2. In germline, CDR1 is DFQATT, CDR2 SNEGSKA (reference sequence). J was trimmed by 7 bases and V by 8 bases; bases with no gene match: 17. The length of the CDR3 is 15 residues. In DNA, the CDR3 is TGCAGTCCTGGACTCCTAGCGGGAGTTTATGGTGAGCAGTACTTC. Translating gives CSPGLLAGVYGEQYF.

The CDR3 nucleotides are TGTGCCACCAGTGACCCGACAGGGGACGAGCAGTTCTTC. This codes for CATSDPTGDEQFF. V is TRBV24-1 and J is TRBJ2-1, with 8 bases matching TRBD1. Losses at the gene ends were 4 bases for V and 10 bases for J; bases not matched to a gene: 5. The V gene's germline CDR1 is KGHDR and CDR2 SFDVKD. The CDR3 has 13 residues.